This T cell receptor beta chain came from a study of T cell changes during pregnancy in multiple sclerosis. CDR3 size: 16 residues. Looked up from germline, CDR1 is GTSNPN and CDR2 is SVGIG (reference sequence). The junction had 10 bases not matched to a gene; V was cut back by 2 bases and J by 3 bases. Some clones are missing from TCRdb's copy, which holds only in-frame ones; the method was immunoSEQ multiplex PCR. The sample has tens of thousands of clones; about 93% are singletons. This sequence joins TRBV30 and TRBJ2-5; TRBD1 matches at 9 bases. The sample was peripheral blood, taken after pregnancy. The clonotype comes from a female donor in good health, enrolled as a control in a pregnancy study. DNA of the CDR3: TGTGCCTGGAGTTCCCCCCCGGGGACAGGGAAAGAGACCCAGTACTTC. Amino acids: CAWSSPPGTGKETQYF.